This record looks at one TCR beta chain sequence and its context. This entry comes from a study of blood T cell repertoires in COVID-19. In the study overall: Sample material is recorded as cDNA or gDNA derived from T cells, B-cell-depleted T cells, or PBMCs.

As originally analysed: Amplification from reference gene primers served as the basis for estimated nucleated cell counts. Assay used: immunoSEQ multiplex PCR; TCRdb lists only in-frame clones, some missing. That table is the source of V, J and clone size, and D and trimming were worked out from the DNA. The sample carries roughly 220,000 clones, around 88% recorded once. CDR3 length equals 16 residues. The V gene's germline CDR1 is SGHDT and CDR2 YYEEEE. The ends lost 4 bases at V and 0 bases at J; junction bases unmatched: 6. This clonotype was sampled from a woman aged 45 to 65 with acute COVID-19. The specimen was PBMCs or T cells enriched from blood (not recorded which). The chain joins TRBV5-6 to TRBJ2-7, with 11 bases that match TRBD1. The CDR3 sequence: CASSGTGTGGSYEQYF. CDR3 in DNA: TGTGCCAGCAGCGGGACAGGGACAGGGGGCTCCTACGAGCAGTACTTC.